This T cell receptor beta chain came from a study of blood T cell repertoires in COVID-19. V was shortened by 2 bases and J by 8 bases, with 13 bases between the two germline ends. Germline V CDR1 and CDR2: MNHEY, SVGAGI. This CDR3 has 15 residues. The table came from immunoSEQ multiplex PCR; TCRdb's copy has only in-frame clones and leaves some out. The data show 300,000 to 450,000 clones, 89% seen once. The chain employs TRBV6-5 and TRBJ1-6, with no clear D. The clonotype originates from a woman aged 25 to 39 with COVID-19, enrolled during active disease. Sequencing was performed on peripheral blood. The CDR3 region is CASSYGTASYSPLHF. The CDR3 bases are TGTGCCAGCAGTTACGGAACAGCTTCTTATTCACCCCTCCACTTT.